What follows describes a single T cell receptor (beta chain). These data come from a study of blood T cell repertoires in COVID-19. Study in general: PBMCs, B-cell-depleted T cells, or T cells were the source of the cDNA or gDNA that made up the material.

CDR1 is SGHNT and CDR2 is YENEEA in the germline V gene. Trimming shortened V by 1 base and J by 1 base, and 8 bases separated the two germline ends. CDR3 length equals 15 residues. Only in-frame clones appear in the TCRdb table, and some are missing; sequencing was by immunoSEQ multiplex PCR. The table lists about 230,000 clones, over 80% of them singletons, with around 2.6% in the top ten. This rearrangement joins TRBV11-3 to TRBJ2-1; no reliable D call. The sample comprised peripheral blood. The source is a woman aged 65 to 85 with active or convalescent COVID-19. The CDR3 coding sequence is TGTGCCAGCAGCTTAGGGTCAACATCCTACAATGAGCAGTTCTTC. This encodes CASSLGSTSYNEQFF.